This is a list of T cell receptor beta chains from one sample in a study of blood T cell repertoires in COVID-19. Profiled with immunoSEQ multiplex PCR; TCRdb holds only in-frame clones, not every one. The table lists about 70,000 clones, more than 75% of them singletons. Material: peripheral blood. These receptors came from a human donor in a cohort sampled during active COVID-19. Both conserved end residues are part of each CDR3. A D gene is named only where the DNA matches it firmly. The size field is filled for only some rows; it gives once, few, many or a size class.

j_call clone_size d_call v_call cdr3_aa cdr3_nt
TRBJ2-7 NA NA TRBV6-2/TRBV6-3 CASSYTSIYEQYF TGTGCCAGCAGTTACACAAGTATTTACGAGCAGTACTTC
TRBJ2-7 NA TRBD2 TRBV18 CASSPSSGGGYEQYF TGTGCCAGCTCACCATCCTCCGGGGGGGGGTACGAGCAGTACTTC
TRBJ1-5 NA NA TRBV6-4 CASSDQAGQPQHF TGTGCCAGCAGTGACCAAGCAGGTCAGCCCCAGCATTTT
TRBJ2-1 once TRBD1 TRBV14 CASSHVPGQGTNEQFF TGTGCCAGCAGCCATGTCCCGGGACAGGGGACCAATGAGCAGTTCTTC
TRBJ2-5 once NA TRBV25-1 CASSEPRGAETQYF TGTGCCAGCAGTGAACCTCGGGGGGCGGAGACCCAGTACTTC
TRBJ2-7 NA NA TRBV7-2 CASSLSSTDVYEQYF TGTGCCAGCAGCTTAAGTTCGACTGATGTCTACGAGCAGTACTTC
TRBJ2-4 NA NA TRBV6-6 CASSYKSQAKNIQYF TGTGCCAGCAGTTACAAATCCCAGGCCAAAAACATTCAGTACTTC
TRBJ1-4 NA TRBD1 TRBV18 CASSPDRVIEKLFF TGTGCCAGCTCACCGGACAGGGTAATTGAAAAACTGTTTTTT
TRBJ1-5 few NA TRBV2 CASSETTVNQPQHF TGTGCCAGCAGTGAAACGACAGTCAATCAGCCCCAGCATTTT
TRBJ2-2 NA NA TRBV2 CASREGQGGTGELFF TGTGCCAGCAGAGAAGGTCAGGGTGGGACCGGGGAGCTGTTTTTT
TRBJ2-3 NA TRBD2 TRBV29-1 CSVEVGGATDTQYF TGCAGCGTTGAGGTCGGGGGGGCAACAGATACGCAGTATTTT
TRBJ1-2 NA NA TRBV5-6 CASEAGAHYGYTF TGTGCCAGCGAGGCAGGGGCGCACTATGGCTACACCTTC
TRBJ2-1 NA NA TRBV4-1 CASSQDAGSSYNEQFF TGCGCCAGCAGCCAAGATGCGGGGAGCTCCTACAATGAGCAGTTCTTC
TRBJ2-5 NA TRBD2 TRBV5-1 CASKGLAGGPETQYF TGCGCCAGCAAGGGGCTAGCGGGGGGACCAGAGACCCAGTACTTC
TRBJ1-5 few NA TRBV19 CASSIEGRAYQPQHF TGTGCCAGTAGTATAGAAGGCAGGGCCTATCAGCCCCAGCATTTT
TRBJ2-2 NA TRBD1 TRBV11-2 CASSLTGGKVPGELFF TGTGCCAGCAGCCTCACAGGGGGAAAGGTTCCCGGGGAGCTGTTTTTT
TRBJ1-5 once NA TRBV19 CASSIPRRSNQPQHF TGTGCCAGTAGTATACCCCGGCGGAGCAATCAGCCCCAGCATTTT
TRBJ2-7 NA TRBD1 TRBV12-5 CASGSPLTGTVPYEQYF TGTGCTAGTGGTTCGCCCCTCACCGGGACAGTACCCTACGAGCAGTACTTC
TRBJ2-7 NA TRBD1 TRBV5-1 CASSLGGQGAYEQYF TGCGCCAGCAGCTTGGGGGGACAGGGGGCCTACGAGCAGTACTTC
TRBJ2-1 once TRBD2 TRBV10-1 CASSLSGRWDEQFF TGCGCCAGCAGTCTTAGCGGGAGATGGGATGAGCAGTTCTTC
TRBJ2-5 NA NA TRBV13 CASSSLLGARETQYF TGTGCCAGCAGCTCCCTCCTAGGAGCACGGGAGACCCAGTACTTC
TRBJ1-2 NA TRBD1 TRBV19 CASSIDRGRGYGYTF TGTGCCAGTAGTATTGACAGGGGAAGAGGCTATGGCTACACCTTC
TRBJ2-2 few TRBD2 TRBV3-1/TRBV3-2 CASSQTGGSGELFF TGTGCCAGCAGCCAAACGGGGGGGTCCGGGGAGCTGTTTTTT
TRBJ2-7 NA TRBD1 TRBV28 CASRGQGVSAYEQYF TGTGCCAGCAGAGGACAGGGGGTTTCTGCCTACGAGCAGTACTTC
TRBJ1-1 NA TRBD1 TRBV2 CASMMTGRNTEAFF TGTGCCAGCATGATGACAGGGAGAAACACTGAAGCTTTCTTT
TRBJ1-6 NA NA TRBV25-1 CASSDEGRGNNSPLHF TGTGCCAGCAGTGACGAGGGCAGGGGAAACAATTCACCCCTCCACTTT
TRBJ2-6 once TRBD1 TRBV7-2 CASSSGQGAGANVLTF TGTGCCAGCAGCTCCGGACAGGGGGCTGGGGCCAACGTCCTGACTTTC
TRBJ2-3 few TRBD2 TRBV5-1 CASSLSSGGTDTQYF TGCGCCAGCAGCTTGAGTAGCGGGGGAACAGATACGCAGTATTTT
TRBJ2-7 NA NA TRBV6-6 CASWQGTYEQYF TGTGCCAGCTGGCAGGGCACCTACGAGCAGTACTTC
TRBJ2-1 NA NA TRBV5-1 CASSKQGSYNEQFF TGCGCCAGCAGCAAACAGGGATCCTACAATGAGCAGTTCTTC
TRBJ2-1 NA NA TRBV5-6 CASSFQSGRRYNEQFF TGTGCCAGCAGCTTCCAATCTGGTCGTAGATACAATGAGCAGTTCTTC
TRBJ2-5 NA NA TRBV30 CAGGTVQETQYF TGTGCCGGAGGGACAGTCCAAGAGACCCAGTACTTC
TRBJ1-1 NA NA TRBV5-1 CASSLVPGLKNTEAFF TGCGCCAGCAGCTTGGTCCCGGGACTTAAGAACACTGAAGCTTTCTTT
TRBJ2-3 NA NA TRBV6-5 CASSSRDSRYTDTQYF TGTGCCAGCAGTTCCCGAGACAGTAGATACACAGATACGCAGTATTTT
TRBJ1-1 NA TRBD1 TRBV6-7 CATNPLPPGQQNTEAFF TGTGCCACCAACCCTCTACCCCCGGGACAGCAGAACACTGAAGCTTTCTTT
TRBJ1-1 few NA TRBV15 CATAADSFVAFF TGTGCCACCGCCGCCGACAGTTTTGTAGCTTTCTTT
TRBJ1-5 medium-sized NA TRBV5-8 CASSFQGYSNQPQHF TGTGCCAGCAGCTTCCAGGGGTATAGCAATCAGCCCCAGCATTTT
TRBJ1-2 NA TRBD1 TRBV27 CASSPNYFLTGGRGEVYGYTF TGTGCCAGCAGTCCAAACTACTTCCTGACAGGGGGAAGAGGTGAGGTCTATGGCTACACCTTC
TRBJ2-3 NA TRBD2 TRBV5-1 CASSPSGLAGGGDTQYF TGCGCCAGCAGCCCGTCGGGTCTAGCGGGGGGTGGAGATACGCAGTATTTT
TRBJ2-5 NA NA TRBV27 CASSLYPDTVVHF TGTGCCAGCAGTTTGTACCCGGACACCGTGGTGCACTTC
TRBJ2-7 NA NA TRBV6-2/TRBV6-3 CASSYSKYEGLYEQYF TGTGCCAGCAGTTACTCGAAGTATGAGGGTTTGTACGAGCAGTACTTC
TRBJ2-7 few TRBD1 TRBV7-2 CASSFGTGAYEQYF TGTGCCAGCAGCTTCGGGACAGGGGCCTACGAGCAGTACTTC
TRBJ2-3 NA NA TRBV5-1 CASSLAGDHTDTQYF TGCGCCAGCAGCTTGGCGGGGGATCACACAGATACGCAGTATTTT
TRBJ2-2 NA NA TRBV25-1 CASSEASVMSNTGELFF TGTGCCAGCAGTGAAGCTTCAGTGATGTCGAACACCGGGGAGCTGTTTTTT
TRBJ1-3 NA NA TRBV6-5 CASSYRLGVRNTIYF TGTGCCAGCAGTTACCGGCTCGGGGTTCGAAACACCATATATTTT
TRBJ2-3 NA NA TRBV5-6 CASSLVSSTDTQYF TGTGCCAGCAGCTTGGTGTCTAGCACAGATACGCAGTATTTT
TRBJ2-1 NA NA TRBV5-6 CASTSPARGNEQFF TGTGCCAGCACCTCTCCGGCTCGAGGCAATGAGCAGTTCTTC
TRBJ1-1 NA TRBD1 TRBV7-2 CASSLRGTGERTEAFF TGTGCCAGCAGCTTACGTGGGACAGGGGAGCGAACTGAAGCTTTCTTT
TRBJ2-1 NA TRBD2 TRBV9 CASSVEGLAPGTYNEQFF TGTGCCAGCAGCGTAGAAGGACTAGCCCCAGGAACCTACAATGAGCAGTTCTTC
TRBJ2-2 NA NA TRBV9 CASSPLQGGQTGELFF TGTGCCAGCAGCCCGTTACAGGGGGGGCAGACCGGGGAGCTGTTTTTT
TRBJ1-1 NA NA TRBV7-9 CATDYSHGGTEAFF TGTGCCACAGACTACTCCCACGGGGGCACTGAAGCTTTCTTT
TRBJ1-1 NA NA TRBV5-4 CASRTDISGTEAFF TGTGCCAGCAGGACCGACATCAGCGGCACTGAAGCTTTCTTT
TRBJ2-3 NA TRBD2 TRBV7-8 CASSPLAGGLTSTDTQYF TGTGCCAGCAGCCCCCTAGCGGGGGGGCTCACTAGCACAGATACGCAGTATTTT
TRBJ1-1 NA TRBD1 TRBV19 CASSADRDTEAFF TGTGCCAGTAGTGCGGACAGGGATACTGAAGCTTTCTTT
TRBJ2-7 NA NA TRBV7-2 CASSFRGGTQDYEQYF TGTGCCAGCAGCTTTAGGGGGGGCACCCAGGATTACGAGCAGTACTTC
TRBJ2-3 NA NA TRBV19 CASSIEARTGGDTQYF TGTGCCAGTAGTATAGAGGCTCGGACCGGGGGAGATACGCAGTATTTT
TRBJ2-2 once TRBD2 TRBV30 CAWSVSAGGPTGELFF TGTGCCTGGAGTGTATCAGCGGGGGGGCCGACCGGGGAGCTGTTTTTT
TRBJ1-1 NA TRBD1 TRBV6-4 CASSSTGGYTEAFF TGTGCCAGCAGTTCCACAGGGGGCTACACTGAAGCTTTCTTT
TRBJ2-7 NA NA TRBV11-2 CASSPRRANEQYF TGTGCCAGCAGCCCGAGGAGGGCCAACGAGCAGTACTTC
TRBJ2-3 NA TRBD2 TRBV7-9 CASSLATSGVHTDTQYF TGTGCCAGCAGCTTAGCCACTAGCGGGGTACACACAGATACGCAGTATTTT